The rows below give T cell receptor beta chains drawn from one sample of a study of immune cell composition in non-small cell lung cancer. Assay used: immunoSEQ multiplex PCR; TCRdb lists only in-frame clones, some missing. The sample yields 2,500 to 3,000 clones, around three quarters seen once. The specimen was lung tumor tissue. These receptors were taken from a human donor with non-small cell lung cancer. The CDR3 runs from the conserved cysteine through the conserved F or W. Each record gives: clone size, V gene, J gene, D gene, CDR3 protein, CDR3 DNA. A D gene is named only where the DNA matches it firmly. Expanded clones are given a class, and other clones once, few, many or no size at all.

size: few; V: TRBV9; J: TRBJ2-2; D: -; CDR3: CASSVQGRNTGELFF; DNA: TGTGCCAGCAGCGTCCAGGGTAGGAACACCGGGGAGCTGTTTTTT
size: -; V: TRBV4-3; J: TRBJ2-3; D: TRBD2; CDR3: CASSQDASGGTDTQYF; DNA: TGCGCCAGCAGCCAAGATGCTAGCGGGGGCACAGATACGCAGTATTTT
size: -; V: TRBV5-1; J: TRBJ1-2; D: -; CDR3: CASSPSRQDGGYTF; DNA: TGCGCCAGCAGCCCCTCCCGACAGGACGGGGGCTACACCTTC
size: once; V: TRBV19; J: TRBJ1-1; D: -; CDR3: CASSSGYTEAFF; DNA: TGTGCCAGTAGTAGCGGTTACACTGAAGCTTTCTTT
size: -; V: TRBV5-1; J: TRBJ2-3; D: TRBD2; CDR3: CASSSYSGDTQYF; DNA: TGCGCCAGCAGCTCTTATAGCGGGGACACGCAGTATTTT
size: few; V: TRBV9; J: TRBJ1-1; D: TRBD1; CDR3: CASSAITGGGNTEAFF; DNA: TGTGCCAGCAGCGCCATAACAGGGGGAGGGAACACTGAAGCTTTCTTT
size: -; V: TRBV18; J: TRBJ1-4; D: TRBD1; CDR3: CASSPRTGTLFF; DNA: TGTGCCAGCTCACCTCGGACAGGAACATTGTTTTTT
size: -; V: TRBV5-4; J: TRBJ1-6; D: TRBD1; CDR3: CASSLGQGKGSSYNSPLHF; DNA: TGTGCCAGCAGCTTGGGACAGGGGAAAGGGAGCTCCTATAATTCACCCCTCCACTTT
size: -; V: TRBV19; J: TRBJ2-1; D: TRBD2; CDR3: CASSPKSGGTYNEQFF; DNA: TGTGCCAGTAGTCCAAAAAGCGGGGGGACCTACAATGAGCAGTTCTTC
size: once; V: TRBV7-9; J: TRBJ1-2; D: -; CDR3: CASSLLGAGPRTGGYTF; DNA: TGTGCCAGCAGCTTATTAGGCGCAGGGCCCCGAACGGGTGGCTACACCTTC
size: -; V: TRBV18; J: TRBJ1-1; D: -; CDR3: CASSPFNTPNTEAFF; DNA: TGTGCCAGCTCACCATTTAACACCCCGAACACTGAAGCTTTCTTT
size: -; V: TRBV6-1; J: TRBJ2-2; D: -; CDR3: CASSAGTGSTGELFF; DNA: TGTGCCAGCAGTGCAGGAACAGGGTCCACCGGGGAGCTGTTTTTT
size: -; V: TRBV6-1; J: TRBJ2-5; D: TRBD2; CDR3: CASSISGGAVETQYF; DNA: TGTGCTAGCAGTATTAGCGGGGGGGCCGTGGAGACCCAGTACTTC
size: -; V: TRBV9; J: TRBJ2-5; D: -; CDR3: CASSVGSSAGRGETQYF; DNA: TGTGCCAGCAGCGTAGGAAGTTCGGCGGGCCGGGGGGAGACCCAGTACTTC
size: -; V: TRBV28; J: TRBJ1-3; D: -; CDR3: CASSLRAGNTIYF; DNA: TGTGCCAGCAGTTTGCGTGCGGGTAACACCATATATTTT
size: -; V: TRBV7-8; J: TRBJ2-7; D: -; CDR3: CASSSGVASSAYEQYF; DNA: TGTGCCAGCAGCTCAGGGGTAGCGAGCAGCGCCTACGAGCAGTACTTC
size: -; V: TRBV6-5; J: TRBJ2-7; D: -; CDR3: CASSYSGGSSEQYF; DNA: TGTGCCAGCAGTTACTCCGGGGGAAGTTCCGAGCAGTACTTC